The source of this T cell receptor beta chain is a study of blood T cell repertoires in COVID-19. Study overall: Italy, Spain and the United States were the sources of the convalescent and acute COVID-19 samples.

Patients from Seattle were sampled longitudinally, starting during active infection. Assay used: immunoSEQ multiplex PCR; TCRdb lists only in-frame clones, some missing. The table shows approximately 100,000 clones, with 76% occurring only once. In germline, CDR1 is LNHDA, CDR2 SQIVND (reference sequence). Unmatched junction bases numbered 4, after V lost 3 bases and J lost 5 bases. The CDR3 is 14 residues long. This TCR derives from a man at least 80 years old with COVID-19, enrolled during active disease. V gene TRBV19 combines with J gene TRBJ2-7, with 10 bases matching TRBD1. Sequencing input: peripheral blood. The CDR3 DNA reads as TGTGCCAGTAGTATTGGGGACAGGGGCCACGAGCAGTACTTC. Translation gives CASSIGDRGHEQYF.